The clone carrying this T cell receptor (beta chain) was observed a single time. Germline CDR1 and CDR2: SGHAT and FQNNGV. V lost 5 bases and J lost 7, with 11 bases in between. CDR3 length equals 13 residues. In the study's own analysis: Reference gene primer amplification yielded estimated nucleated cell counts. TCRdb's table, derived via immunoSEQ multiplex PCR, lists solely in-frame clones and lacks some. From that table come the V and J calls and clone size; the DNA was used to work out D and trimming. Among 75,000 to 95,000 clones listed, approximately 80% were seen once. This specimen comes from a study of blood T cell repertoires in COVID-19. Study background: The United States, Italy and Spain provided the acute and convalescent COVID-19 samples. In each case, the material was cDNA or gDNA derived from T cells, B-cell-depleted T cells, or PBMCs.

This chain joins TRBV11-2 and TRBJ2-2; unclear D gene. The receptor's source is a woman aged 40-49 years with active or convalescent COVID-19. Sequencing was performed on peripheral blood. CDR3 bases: TGTGCCAGCAGCCCCTCGCGGAGCGGGGAGCTGTTTTTT. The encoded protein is CASSPSRSGELFF.